A selection of T cell receptor beta chains follows, all from one sample in a study of OX40 agonist ivuxolimab in advanced cancers. TCRdb's table, derived via immunoSEQ multiplex PCR, lists solely in-frame clones and lacks some. The profile shows tens of thousands of clones, under 90% of them singletons. The sample consisted of CD4+ or CD8+ T cells sorted from blood, taken in a trial of the OX40 agonist ivuxolimab. These receptors all come from an adult with an advanced solid tumor such as melanoma, head and neck, liver or kidney cancer. CDR3s leave out the opening cysteine and the closing phenylalanine or tryptophan. The order of the fields is J gene, D gene, V gene, CDR3 protein. The D gene is left open where the match is weak.

>TRBJ2-7|TRBD1|TRBV5-1
ASSLGGTGTYEQY
>TRBJ2-5|TRBD2|TRBV5-1
ASSLSSGGLETQY
>TRBJ1-4|.|TRBV2
ASGGNKLF
>TRBJ2-5|.|TRBV7-2
ASSWGGLQETQY
>TRBJ1-1|.|TRBV7-2
ASSLGSGMNTEAF
>TRBJ2-1|TRBD1|TRBV7-2
ASSKDRDNEQF
>TRBJ1-2|.|TRBV10-3
AISALLTDYGYT
>TRBJ2-3|TRBD2|TRBV7-6
ASSSLAGGYTDTQY
>TRBJ1-6|.|TRBV9
ARKIGGDNNVPLH
>TRBJ2-1|TRBD1|TRBV19
ASTPPDRAGEQF
>TRBJ2-3|TRBD1|TRBV7-3
ASSPGGLSTDTQY
>TRBJ1-2|.|TRBV5-8
ASSLDRTGQYGYT
>TRBJ2-5|TRBD1|TRBV11-2
ASSLGRGGWQETQY
>TRBJ1-6|.|TRBV2
AIRRGGNSPLH
>TRBJ2-5|TRBD2|TRBV5-1
ASTRGTGGRTQY
>TRBJ2-5|.|TRBV11-2
ASSLVGGAVVWQETQY
>TRBJ2-7|TRBD1|TRBV19
ASTSRDRAYEQY
>TRBJ1-5|TRBD1|TRBV5-6
ASSLAGGDQPQH
>TRBJ2-3|.|TRBV10-3
AIRVGGTDTQY
>TRBJ2-1|TRBD1|TRBV7-9
ASSRGAGGHNEQF
>TRBJ1-5|TRBD1|TRBV2
ASSDGTGGLQPQH
>TRBJ2-7|.|TRBV19
ASSYTGTGYEQY
>TRBJ1-5|.|TRBV4-1
ASSQEALNSFDSNQPQH
>TRBJ1-5|.|TRBV6-6
ASSYQGNSNQPQH
>TRBJ2-1|TRBD2|TRBV9
ASSPLSGGAFNEQF
>TRBJ1-4|.|TRBV19
ASSNSAVSEKLF
>TRBJ1-3|.|TRBV27
ASSTHGGVRGNTIY
>TRBJ2-3|.|TRBV28
ASSLSRLPREADTQY
>TRBJ2-3|TRBD2|TRBV15
ATSPVAGSRTDTQY
>TRBJ2-4|TRBD2|TRBV5-5
ASSYSGGDARGIQY
>TRBJ2-7|.|TRBV2
ASSEGGYEQY
>TRBJ1-1|.|TRBV10-2
ASSDHRVRSAF
>TRBJ1-6|.|TRBV19
ASSTYEDLSYNSPLH
>TRBJ2-7|.|TRBV21-1
ASGSGTGEQY
>TRBJ1-2|.|TRBV9
ASSARGYGFGYT
>TRBJ2-2|TRBD2|TRBV2
ASSRILAGGPDTGELF
>TRBJ1-2|.|TRBV7-2
ASSGSYRNSYGYT
>TRBJ2-2|TRBD1|TRBV18
ASSHWGQGEGNTGELF
>TRBJ2-5|.|TRBV18
ASSLGQQETQY
>TRBJ1-1|.|TRBV4-1
ATTSGERGFTEAF
>TRBJ2-5|TRBD2|TRBV7-3
ASGRGRGETQY
>TRBJ2-7|TRBD2|TRBV5-4
ASRGTSGSSYEQY
>TRBJ2-7|.|TRBV4-1
ASSPGGGRSSYEQY
>TRBJ2-3|.|TRBV10-3
ATVRAGRSTDTQY
>TRBJ1-2|.|TRBV6-5
ASTKKGLFRGYT
>TRBJ2-3|.|TRBV7-8
ASSLANTDTQY
>TRBJ2-7|TRBD2|TRBV2
ASTARLAGSSEQY
>TRBJ2-7|.|TRBV4-3
ASSQDASFSYEQY
>TRBJ1-6|.|TRBV7-9
ASSASGGRSPLH
>TRBJ1-5|.|TRBV19
ASSMAQGDQPQH
>TRBJ1-5|.|TRBV30
AWSLNRAWGQPQH
>TRBJ1-6|TRBD1|TRBV9
ASSVRQGESPLH
>TRBJ2-7|TRBD1|TRBV11-1
ASSGTGGYEQY